This T cell receptor beta chain derives from a study of cytomegalovirus exposure and HLA in healthy donors. Study-wide points: Likely technical artifact: a cluster of highly shared sequence variants.

Concerning this clone: Its target is unknown.

PCR used 60 Vbeta primers and 13 Jbeta primers. Here immunoSEQ multiplex PCR was the method, and the copy in TCRdb shows in-frame clones only, minus some. The sample has approximately 140,000 clones, under 90% seen once. Trimming at V came to 4 bases and at J to 4 bases, leaving 6 bases not matched to a gene. The CDR3 extends over 14 amino acids. Per germline, CDR1 SGHRS and CDR2 YFSETQ. The TCR was taken from a woman between 40 and 55 years old in good health and CMV-seronegative. The chain joins TRBV5-1 to TRBJ2-7; 9 nucleotides agree with TRBD1. Sequences were obtained from PBMCs. The CDR3 DNA sequence: TGCGCCAGCAGCGTCGGGACAGGGTTGTACGAGCAGTACTTC. Protein sequence: CASSVGTGLYEQYF. Looking up the rest from reference TRBV5-1 and TRBJ2-7 gives the full variable domain: KAGVTQTPRYLIKTRGQQVTLSCSPISGHRSVSWYQQTPGQGLQFLFEYFSETQRNKGNFPGRFSGRQFSNSRSEMNVSTLELGDSALYLCASSVGTGLYEQYFGPGTRLTVT.